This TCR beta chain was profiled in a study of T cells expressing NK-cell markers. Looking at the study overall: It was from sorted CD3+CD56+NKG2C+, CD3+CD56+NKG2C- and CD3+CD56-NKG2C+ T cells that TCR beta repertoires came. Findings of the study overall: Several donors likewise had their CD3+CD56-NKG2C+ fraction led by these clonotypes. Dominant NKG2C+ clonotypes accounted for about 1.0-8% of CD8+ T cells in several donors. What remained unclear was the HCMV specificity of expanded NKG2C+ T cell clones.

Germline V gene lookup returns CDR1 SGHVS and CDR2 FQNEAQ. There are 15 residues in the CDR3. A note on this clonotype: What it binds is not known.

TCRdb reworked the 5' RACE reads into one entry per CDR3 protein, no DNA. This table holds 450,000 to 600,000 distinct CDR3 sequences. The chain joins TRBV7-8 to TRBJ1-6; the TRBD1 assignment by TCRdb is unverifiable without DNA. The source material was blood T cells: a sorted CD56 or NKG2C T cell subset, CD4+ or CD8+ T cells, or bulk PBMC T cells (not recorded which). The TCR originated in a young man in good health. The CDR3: CASSRSTGGGSPLHF.